The source of this T cell receptor (beta chain) is a study of OX40 agonist ivuxolimab in advanced cancers. The study in broad terms: Ivuxolimab, which targeted the costimulatory receptor OX40 (CD134), was an agonistic, fully human IgG2 monoclonal antibody. Patients were allowed to have had prior anti-PD-1, anti-PD-L1 or anti-CTLA-4 therapy, and 40% of the dose-escalation patients had previously received checkpoint inhibitors. In the dose-escalation cohort, around four fifths of patients were male, and the mean age was approximately 64 years, with a range of about 23 to 85. Of the approximately 50 dose-escalation patients, hepatocellular carcinoma was present in around 19, melanoma in around 15, renal cell carcinoma in 9 and head and neck cancer in 9. Peripheral TCRbeta sequencing was intended to test whether TCR sequence diversity was altered and clonal T-cell expansion was caused by ivuxolimab. Partial responses occurred in three dose-escalation patients, of whom one had hepatocellular carcinoma and two had cutaneous melanoma. The monotherapy dose-escalation portion (N of about 47 patients) of the phase I ivuxolimab trial is reported in the paper. Intravenous ivuxolimab was administered to patients every 2 weeks at six dose levels: 0.01, 0.1, 0.3, 1.5, 3 and 10 mg/kg.

Summary of the overall study and its limitations: In the 0.1-3.0 mg/kg groups, partial responders were among the patients with the lowest normalized peripheral clonal expansion, particularly in CD8+ T cells. At doses of 0.1 to 3.0 mg/kg, clonal expansion of both CD4+ and CD8+ T cells in blood was seen between baseline and week 6. The antigen specificity of the peripheral T cells that underwent clonal expansion was not determined. Low levels of normalized T-cell clonal expansion were also seen in some patients who did not respond. After ivuxolimab, more expanded clones were found on average in CD8+ T cells than in CD4+ T cells.

Of note for this clone: There is no known antigen for this receptor. No quality values exist for individual bases; no much larger clone is one base distant.

Trimming removed 8 bases from V and 3 bases from J; the gene matches leave 4 bases unexplained. The CDR3 numbers 13 residues from cysteine through phenylalanine. CDR3 DNA is the only sequence kept; it has 39 bases, read in frame from the first base. The germline V gene encodes CDR1 MNHEY and CDR2 SVGAGI. Genomic DNA was isolated from the sorted cells so that the TCRbeta CDR3 region could be sequenced. TCRbeta CDR3 regions were sequenced using the immunoSEQ Assay. In its TCRdb copy, this immuneACCESS table keeps in-frame sequences only and misses some clones. Where compared with another copy, unresolved V genes explain less than half of these, and the others have no known cause. The sample table contains some 76,000 clones; only one count was recorded for over 90% of them. Clones ranked in the top ten supply 6.2% of the sample. The trial excluded patients who had a history of autoimmune disease or were on systemic immunosuppression. Peripheral blood for TCR sequencing was drawn from every dose cohort at baseline, at cycle 4 day 1 and at cycle 7 day 1. The samples were drawn from a first-in-human, open-label, multicenter phase I dose-escalation trial of ivuxolimab. Adults with locally advanced or metastatic melanoma, renal cell, hepatocellular, or head and neck squamous cell carcinoma were enrolled in the trial. CD4+ and CD8+ T cells were sorted separately from peripheral blood before TCR sequencing.

Specimen: CD4+ or CD8+ T cells sorted from blood, collected in a trial of the OX40 agonist ivuxolimab. The sequence derives from an adult with an advanced solid tumor such as melanoma, head and neck, liver or kidney cancer. The sequence joins TRBV6-5 to TRBJ1-1; TRBD1 matches 9 bases in the middle. The CDR3 region reads CASRDREDTEAFF. The bases read TGTGCCAGCCGGGACAGGGAGGACACTGAAGCTTTCTTT.